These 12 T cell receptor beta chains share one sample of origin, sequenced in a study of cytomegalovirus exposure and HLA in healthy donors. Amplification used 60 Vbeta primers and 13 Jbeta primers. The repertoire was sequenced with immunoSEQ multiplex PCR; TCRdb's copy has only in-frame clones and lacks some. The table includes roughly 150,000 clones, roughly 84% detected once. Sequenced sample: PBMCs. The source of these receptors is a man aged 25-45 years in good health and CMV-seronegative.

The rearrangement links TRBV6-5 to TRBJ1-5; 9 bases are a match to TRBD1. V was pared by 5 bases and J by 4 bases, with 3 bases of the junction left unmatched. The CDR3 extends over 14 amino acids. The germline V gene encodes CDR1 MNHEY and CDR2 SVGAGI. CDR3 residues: CASSRDRGNQPQHF. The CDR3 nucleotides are TGTGCCAGCAGTCGCGACAGGGGGAATCAGCCCCAGCATTTT.

CDR3 in DNA: TGTGCCAGCAGCGTAGCCGGCGGGGGGACCGGGGAGCTGTTTTTT. This encodes CASSVAGGGTGELFF. The gene calls are TRBV9 and TRBJ2-2; TRBD2 matches at 8 bases. The CDR3 is 15 amino acids. J lost 5 bases, V lost 0 bases, and 3 bases had no gene match. CDR1 and CDR2 (germline): SGDLS, YYNGEE.

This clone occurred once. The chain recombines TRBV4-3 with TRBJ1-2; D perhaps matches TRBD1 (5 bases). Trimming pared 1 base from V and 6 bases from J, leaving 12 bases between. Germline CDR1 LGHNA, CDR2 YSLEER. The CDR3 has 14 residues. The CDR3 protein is CASSQGLQVNGYTF. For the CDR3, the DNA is TGCGCCAGCAGCCAAGGGCTACAGGTCAATGGCTACACCTTC.

The CDR3 DNA sequence: TGTGCCAGCAGTTTATTAACTAGCGGGCACGAGCAGTACTTC. Translated, it gives CASSLLTSGHEQYF. This sequence joins TRBV28 and TRBJ2-7; TRBD2 matches at 9 bases. With V trimmed by 1 base and J by 5 bases, 3 bases remained unmatched. The CDR3 totals 14 residues. Germline V gene sequence: CDR1 MDHEN, CDR2 SYDVKM.

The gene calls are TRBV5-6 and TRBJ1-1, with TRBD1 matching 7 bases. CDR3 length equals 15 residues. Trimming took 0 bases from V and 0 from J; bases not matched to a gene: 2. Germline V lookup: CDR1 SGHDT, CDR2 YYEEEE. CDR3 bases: TGTGCCAGCAGCTTGGTGGGACAGCTGAACACTGAAGCTTTCTTT. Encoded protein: CASSLVGQLNTEAFF.

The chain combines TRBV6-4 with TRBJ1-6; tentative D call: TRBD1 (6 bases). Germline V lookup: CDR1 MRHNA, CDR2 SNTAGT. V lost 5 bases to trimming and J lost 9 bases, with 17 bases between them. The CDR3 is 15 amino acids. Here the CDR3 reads CASSKIRGEGSPLHF. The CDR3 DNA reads TGTGCCAGCAGTAAAATCAGGGGAGAGGGTTCACCCCTCCACTTT.

The CDR3 region is CASSRDPLARKLFF. CDR3 nucleotides: TGTGCCAGCAGCAGGGACCCACTAGCCCGAAAACTGTTTTTT. This chain joins TRBV21-1 and TRBJ1-4. TRBV21-1 is a pseudogene. The CDR3 sequence is 14 residues long.

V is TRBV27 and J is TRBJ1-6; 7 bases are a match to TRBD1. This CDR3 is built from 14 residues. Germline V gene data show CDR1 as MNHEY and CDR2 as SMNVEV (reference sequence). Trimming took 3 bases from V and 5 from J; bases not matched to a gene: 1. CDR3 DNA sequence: TGTGCCAGCAGTTTCAGGGGGGATAATTCACCCCTCCACTTT. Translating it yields CASSFRGDNSPLHF.

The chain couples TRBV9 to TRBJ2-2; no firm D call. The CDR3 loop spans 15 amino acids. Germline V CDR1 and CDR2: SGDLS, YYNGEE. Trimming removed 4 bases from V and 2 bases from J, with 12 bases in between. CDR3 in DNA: TGTGCCAGCAGCACTGAACAGAGAAACACCGGGGAGCTGTTTTTT. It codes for CASSTEQRNTGELFF.

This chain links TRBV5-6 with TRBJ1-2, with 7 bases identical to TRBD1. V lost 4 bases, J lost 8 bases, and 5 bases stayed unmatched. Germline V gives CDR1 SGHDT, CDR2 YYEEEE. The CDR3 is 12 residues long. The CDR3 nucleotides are TGTGCCAGCAGCGGAACAGGGGTCGGCTACACCTTC. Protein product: CASSGTGVGYTF.

The DNA for the CDR3 is TGTGCCAGCAGCTTGGGACAGGGGTCCTACGAGCAGTACTTC. This codes for CASSLGQGSYEQYF. The genes are TRBV5-6 and TRBJ2-5; 8 bases are a match to TRBD1. The J call could be wrong; TRBJ2-7 is a better fit for the DNA end. Per the germline V gene, CDR1 is SGHDT and CDR2 is YYEEEE. CDR3 size: 14 residues.

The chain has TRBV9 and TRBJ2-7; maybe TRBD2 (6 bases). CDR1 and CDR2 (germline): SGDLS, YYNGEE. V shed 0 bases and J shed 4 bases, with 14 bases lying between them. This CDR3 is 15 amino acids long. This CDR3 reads CASSVEGGRQYEQYF. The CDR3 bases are TGTGCCAGCAGCGTAGAAGGAGGGAGGCAGTACGAGCAGTACTTC.